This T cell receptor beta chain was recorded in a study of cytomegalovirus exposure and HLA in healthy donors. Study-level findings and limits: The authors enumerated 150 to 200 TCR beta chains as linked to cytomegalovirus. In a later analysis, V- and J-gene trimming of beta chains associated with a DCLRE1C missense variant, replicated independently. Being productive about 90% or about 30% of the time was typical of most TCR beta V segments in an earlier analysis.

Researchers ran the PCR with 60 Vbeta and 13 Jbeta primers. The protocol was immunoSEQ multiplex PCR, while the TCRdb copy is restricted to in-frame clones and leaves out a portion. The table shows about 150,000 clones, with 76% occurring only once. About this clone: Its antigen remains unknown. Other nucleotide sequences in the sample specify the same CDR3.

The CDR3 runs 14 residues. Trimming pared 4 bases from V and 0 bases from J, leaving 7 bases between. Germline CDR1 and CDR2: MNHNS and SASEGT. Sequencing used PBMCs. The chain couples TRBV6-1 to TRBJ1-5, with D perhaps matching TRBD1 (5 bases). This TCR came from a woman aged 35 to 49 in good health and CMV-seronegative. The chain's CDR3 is CASSVQGSNQPQHF. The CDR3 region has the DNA TGTGCCAGCAGTGTTCAGGGTAGCAATCAGCCCCAGCATTTT.